The 17 T cell receptor beta chains reported below all come from one sample, sequenced in a study of T cell repertoires in cytomegalovirus infection. TCRdb reprocessed the reads with MiXCR, giving one entry per CDR3 protein. This sample has about 920,000 distinct CDR3 sequences, with under 40% found just once. Their antigens remain unidentified. Material: cultured CD8+ T cells from PBMCs, obtained from culture after CMV antigen stimulation. Receptors originate from a human donor in good health (CMV status not recorded). Some clones in this sample may be carry-over from other donors' samples.

This clonotype came up many times. The gene calls are TRBV15 and TRBJ2-1; D gene ambiguous. V lost 0 bases to trimming and J lost 0 bases, with 6 bases between them. The CDR3 contains 15 residues. Germline V gene data show CDR1 as LNHNV and CDR2 as YYDKDF (reference sequence). The CDR3 sequence: CATSRERSSYNEQFF. In DNA form, the CDR3 reads TGTGCCACCAGCAGAGAGAGGAGCTCCTACAATGAGCAGTTCTTC.

V gene TRBV12-3 or TRBV12-4 combines with J gene TRBJ2-4, with TRBD1 matching 10 bases. The CDR3 has 15 residues. Losses at the gene ends were 4 bases for V and 6 bases for J; bases not matched to a gene: 6. The DNA of the CDR3 is TGTGCCAGCAGTTCCCCCTGGGACAGGGGAAACATTCAGTACTTC. This encodes CASSSPWDRGNIQYF.

V and J are TRBV4-3 and TRBJ2-1; D is possibly TRBD1 (6 bases). The CDR3 covers 15 residues. Trimming removed 0 bases from V and 5 bases from J, with 11 bases in between. From germline, CDR1 is LGHNA and CDR2 YSLEER. CDR3: CASSQEGGLNNEQFF. CDR3 nucleotides: TGCGCCAGCAGCCAAGAAGGGGGATTAAACAATGAGCAGTTCTTC.

The V call is TRBV19, the J call TRBJ1-1, with unresolved D. The CDR3 is made up of 13 amino acids. The V end lost 6 bases, the J end lost 6 bases, and 14 bases lay between the germline ends. The germline V gene encodes CDR1 LNHDA and CDR2 SQIVND (reference sequence). CDR3 region: CASRGEGTPEAFF. The CDR3 nucleotides are TGTGCCAGTAGGGGAGAAGGCACACCTGAAGCTTTCTTT. The full variable domain, rest sourced from reference TRBV19 and TRBJ1-1, is DGGITQSPKYLFRKEGQNVTLSCEQNLNHDAMYWYRQDPGQGLRLIYYSQIVNDFQKGDIAEGYSVSREKKESFPLTVTSAQKNPTAFYLCASRGEGTPEAFFGQGTRLTVV.

The chain recombines TRBV20-1 with TRBJ1-2; D unclear. The CDR3 is 16 residues long. Germline assignment: CDR1 DFQATT and CDR2 SNEGSKA (reference sequence). Between the trimmed V and J ends, which lost 5 bases and 0 bases, there was a span of 19 bases. The DNA of the CDR3 is TGCAGTGCTTACTCCCCGACCGGAGAATCTAACTATGGCTACACCTTC. Its translation is CSAYSPTGESNYGYTF.

The J gene is TRBJ2-3, the V gene TRBV2; 9 bases match TRBD1. Trimming at V came to 5 bases and at J to 3 bases, leaving 9 bases not matched to a gene. Germline V gene lookup returns CDR1 SNHLY and CDR2 FYNNEI. This CDR3 region has 16 residues. The CDR3 sequence is CASSPYRGRLTDTQYF. The CDR3 DNA sequence: TGTGCCAGCAGTCCCTACAGGGGGCGTTTGACAGATACGCAGTATTTT.

In its sample, this clonotype was seen many times. The junction departs from the called germline gene at one end, perhaps through a read error. V is TRBV7-6 and J is TRBJ2-5; perhaps TRBD2 as D (6 bases). Germline-derived CDR1 and CDR2 are SGHVS and FNYEAQ. This CDR3 comprises 13 residues. The CDR3 is CASSPEGGETQYF. In nucleotides, the CDR3 is TGTGCTAGCAGCCCGGAGGGAGGTGAGACCCAGTACTTC. Together with reference TRBV7-6 and TRBJ2-5, the CDR3 gives the full variable domain: GAGVSQSPRYKVTKRGQDVALRCDPISGHVSLYWYRQALGQGPEFLTYFNYEAQQDKSGLPNDRFSAERPEGSISTLTIQRTEQRDSAMYRCASSPEGGETQYFGPGTRLLVL.

This clonotype has only a few counts. V gene TRBV6-1 combines with J gene TRBJ1-6; D is perhaps TRBD1 (5 bases). V was cut by 3 bases and J by 8 bases, with 11 bases left in between. The CDR3 runs 14 residues. Germline V gene lookup returns CDR1 MNHNS and CDR2 SASEGT. The CDR3 region is CASSEGTVYSPLHF. The CDR3 DNA reads as TGTGCCAGCAGTGAGGGGACGGTTTATTCACCCCTCCACTTT.

This clonotype occurred many times. CDR3 in DNA: TGTGCCAGCAGCTTAGTAAGGAGAGGTAAGGGGCCAGACTACAATGAGCAGTTCTTC. As protein: CASSLVRRGKGPDYNEQFF. The chain joins TRBV7-8 to TRBJ2-1, with D possibly matching TRBD1 (5 bases). The germline CDR1 and CDR2 sequences are SGHVS and FQNEAQ. The CDR3 has 19 residues. Trimming removed 1 base at V and 3 bases at J, with 22 bases between.

Notes on this clonotype: Compared with germline, one end of the junction differs, possibly owing to a read error. The chain carries TRBV27 and TRBJ2-3; D is unresolved. Germline V lookup: CDR1 MNHEY, CDR2 SMNVEV (reference sequence). The CDR3 is 14 residues long. This CDR3 reads CAGSSLPSTDTQYF. CDR3 DNA: TGTGCCGGCAGTTCTCTCCCCAGCACAGATACGCAGTATTTT.

V is TRBV12-3 or TRBV12-4 and J is TRBJ2-7, with D tentatively TRBD2 (6 bases). The CDR3 runs 14 residues. V lost 5 bases, J lost 3 bases, and 14 bases lay in between. DNA for the CDR3: TGTGCCAGCAGTCCTGAAGGGACTTTCTACGAGCAGTACGTC. Its translation is CASSPEGTFYEQYV.

For this clonotype: A read error may explain this, as a much larger clone is one base away. The V and J genes are TRBV7-2 and TRBJ2-1; D may be TRBD1 or TRBD2 (5 bases each). CDR1 is SGHTA, CDR2 FQGNSA, per germline. CDR3 length: 15 residues. The CDR3 is CAGSLTGLVPNEQFF. The CDR3 DNA reads as TGTGCCGGCAGTCTGACGGGGCTCGTCCCCAATGAGCAGTTCTTC.

This clonotype was seen only a few times. The genes are TRBV10-3 and TRBJ1-1; D remains ambiguous. V was trimmed by 0 bases and J by 0 bases, leaving 11 bases between them. The CDR3 extends over 16 amino acids. Germline assignment: CDR1 ENHRY and CDR2 SYGVKD. The DNA for the CDR3 is TGTGCCATCAGTGAGTCAAGAAGAAGGCTGAACACTGAAGCTTTCTTT. It is translated as CAISESRRRLNTEAFF.

This clonotype has a handful of counts. The rearrangement links TRBV7-9 to TRBJ1-5, with TRBD1 as a possible D gene (5 bases). Trimming took off 5 bases at V and 7 bases at J, with 15 bases between the two ends. Germline V gene sequence: CDR1 SEHNR, CDR2 FQNEAQ (reference sequence). The CDR3 sequence is 14 residues long. CDR3 in DNA: TGTGCCAGCAGCGCCGACTGGGGGAAACAGCCCCAGCATTTT. As protein: CASSADWGKQPQHF. Together with reference TRBV7-9 and TRBJ1-5, the CDR3 gives the full variable domain: DTGVSQNPRHKITKRGQNVTFRCDPISEHNRLYWYRQTLGQGPEFLTYFQNEAQLEKSRLLSDRFSAERPKGSFSTLEIQRTEQGDSAMYLCASSADWGKQPQHFGDGTRLSIL.

In this sample, this clonotype turned up a few times. This chain connects TRBV10-2 to TRBJ1-1; D perhaps matches TRBD1 (5 bases). The germline gives CDR1 WSHSY, CDR2 SAAADI. This CDR3 contains 12 residues. The V gene lost 8 bases and the J gene lost 7 bases, with 14 bases spanning the gap. The CDR3 region has the DNA TGCGCCAGCGGGGAGGGGCAGGATGAAGCTTTCTTT. The encoded protein is CASGEGQDEAFF.

This clonotype was seen ten or more times. The J gene is TRBJ1-5, the V gene TRBV7-8, with TRBD1 matching over 8 bases. The germline V gene has CDR1 SGHVS and CDR2 FQNEAQ. This CDR3 has 15 amino acids. Trimming took 3 bases from V and 2 from J; bases not matched to a gene: 3. The DNA for the CDR3 is TGTGCCAGCAGCTTCGACAGGGGAGGCAATCAGCCCCAGCATTTT. Its protein product is CASSFDRGGNQPQHF. The full variable domain, its missing parts supplied by reference TRBV7-8 and TRBJ1-5, is GAGVSQSPRYKVAKRGQDVALRCDPISGHVSLFWYQQALGQGPEFLTYFQNEAQLDKSGLPSDRFFAERPEGSVSTLKIQRTQQEDSAVYLCASSFDRGGNQPQHFGDGTRLSIL.

This clonotype occurred once. At one of its ends the junction is not consistent with the germline gene, which may arise from a read error. The chain carries TRBV5-5 and TRBJ2-2; D gene uncertain. The CDR3 has 13 residues. In germline, CDR1 is SGHKS, CDR2 YYEKEE (reference sequence). CDR3 nucleotides: TGTGTCAGCAGCCCGGAAGGTGGGCTAGAGCTGTTTTTT. It translates to CVSSPEGGLELFF.